The present TCR beta chain was sequenced within a study of PD-1 blockade in classical Hodgkin lymphoma. The V segment lost 7 bases and the J segment 3 bases; nucleotides outside the gene matches: 9. The CDR3 has 14 amino acids. In germline, CDR1 is MDHEN, CDR2 SYDVKM. Measured with immunoSEQ multiplex PCR; TCRdb has only the in-frame clones, and not every one. In the table there are approximately 6,300 clones, just under 80% of which are singletons. Overall study results and limits: By cycle point C4D1, TCR diversity had risen significantly in CD4+ cells (but not CD8+ cells).

With no exception, relapse followed autologous stem cell transplantation in all patients, and brentuximab vedotin exposure varied. Magnetic negative selection served to purify CD4+ T cells out of PBMCs that had been thawed. Of note for this clone: Its antigen is undetermined.

This chain joins TRBV28 and TRBJ2-7; 7 nucleotides line up with TRBD2. The input for sequencing was CD4+ T cells from blood, taken at baseline. The clonotype originates from a human donor with classical Hodgkin lymphoma. CDR3 bases: TGTGCCAGCACCTTGGGCGGGGGAAACTACGAGCAGTACTTC. This encodes CASTLGGGNYEQYF.